This entry features one T cell receptor (beta chain) sequence. The V gene's germline CDR1 is SNHLY and CDR2 FYNNEI. The ends were cut back, 7 bases at V and 4 bases at J, with 11 bases in the middle. CDR3 size: 14 residues. This record comes from a study of blood T cells in healthy people across ages. Combining a sample-barcoded 5' primer with a J-beta primer mix, a second PCR ran for roughly 7 to 12 cycles. TCRdb analysed the 5' RACE reads with MiXCR anew, one entry per CDR3 protein. The sample lists 920,000 or so distinct CDR3 sequences; around 45% were seen once. The specimen was blood. This chain connects TRBV2 to TRBJ1-6; weak D call: TRBD1 (6 bases). This clonotype was sampled from a woman aged 60-75 years in good health. CDR3: CASKEGQYNSPLHF. CDR3 sequence (DNA): TGTGCCAGCAAGGAAGGACAGTATAATTCACCCCTCCACTTT.